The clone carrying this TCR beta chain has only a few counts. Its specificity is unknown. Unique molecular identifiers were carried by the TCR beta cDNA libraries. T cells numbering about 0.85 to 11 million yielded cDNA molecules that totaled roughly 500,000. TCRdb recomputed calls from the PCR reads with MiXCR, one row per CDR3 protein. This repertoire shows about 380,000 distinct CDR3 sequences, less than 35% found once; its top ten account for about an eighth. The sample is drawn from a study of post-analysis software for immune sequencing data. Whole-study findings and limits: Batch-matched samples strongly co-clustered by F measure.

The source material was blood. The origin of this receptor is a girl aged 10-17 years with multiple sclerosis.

The chain's CDR3 is CSAGGPTAYEQYF. The CDR3 coding sequence is TGCAGTGCTGGGGGACCGACAGCCTACGAGCAGTACTTC. The chain couples TRBV20-1 to TRBJ2-7; D tentatively reads TRBD1 or TRBD2 (5 bases each). The germline V gene encodes CDR1 DFQATT and CDR2 SNEGSKA (reference sequence). CDR3 length: 13 amino acids. The V and J ends lost 5 bases and 2 bases respectively, with 13 bases between them.